This T cell receptor (beta chain) was profiled in a study of T cell clones after liver transplantation. As concerns this clone: The target antigen is unknown.

Clones were sequenced by immunoSEQ multiplex PCR, and TCRdb holds only the in-frame ones, with some missing. The table shows tens of thousands of clones, with under 95% occurring only once. Broader study findings: Rather than being deleted, graft donor-reactive T cells may have moved into the graft.

The CDR3 contains 12 residues. V was pared by 1 base and J by 10 bases, with 8 bases between. Germline-derived CDR1 and CDR2 are SGHNT and YENEEA. This sample comprised CD8+ T cells from blood, obtained about 27 months after liver transplant. This sequence originates from a human patient who received a liver transplant. Some T cells could come from the graft donor. The rearrangement uses TRBV11-3 and TRBJ2-4; unclear D gene. The CDR3 here is CASSLGDGIQYF. In DNA form, the CDR3 reads TGTGCCAGCAGCTTAGGGGATGGGATTCAGTACTTC.